This T cell receptor beta chain was observed in a study of metastatic and nonmetastatic thyroid tumors. Looking at the study overall: A comparison of repertoires was made across blood and tumor or nodule tissue from malignant and benign thyroid patients.

This clone showed up just a few times. Its specificity is unknown. Patients underwent thyroid surgery, and none had received any treatment before it. Findings and limits, study-wide: Benign nodules were reported to have significantly lower TCR beta diversity than malignant thyroid tumors, in blood and tumor.

Trimming took 0 bases from V and 4 from J; bases not matched to a gene: 8. The germline gives CDR1 MNHNS, CDR2 SASEGT. CDR3 length equals 16 residues. Original methodology: Differences in CDR3 between clinicopathological groups were drawn on to build a classifier intended to discriminate distant-metastatic papillary thyroid cancer patients. MiXCR reprocessed the PCR reads for TCRdb. The V and J calls here are based on TCRdb, not the publication. The sample contains roughly 98,000 clones, around 14% of which appear only once. The sample comprised blood. J is TRBJ2-7 and V is TRBV6-1, with 8 positions matching TRBD1. This clonotype was sampled from a female donor with papillary thyroid cancer or a benign thyroid nodule (not recorded which). Some clones in this sample may be carry-over from other donors' samples. CDR3 in amino acids: CASSEAWQGAKYEQYF. The CDR3 DNA reads TGTGCCAGCAGTGAAGCGTGGCAGGGGGCAAAGTACGAGCAGTACTTC.